This passage covers 14 T cell receptor beta chains from one sample sequenced in a study of T cells in Graves' hyperthyroidism and ophthalmopathy. There were TCR beta CDR3 regions amplified from RNA transcripts. A first-round RT-PCR of the TCR CDR3 used the HTBI primer set. TCRdb reprocessed the multiplex PCR reads via MiXCR and lists one record per CDR3 protein. The data hold 560,000 or so distinct CDR3 sequences, with approximately 20% observed a single time. Sample: blood. Every receptor here comes from a man between 35 and 55 years old with Graves' ophthalmopathy.

This clonotype was counted many times. This sequence joins TRBV20-1 and TRBJ1-1; no reliable D call. The CDR3 has 15 residues. The V end lost 5 bases, the J end lost 0 bases, and 16 bases lay between the germline ends. Germline V gene data show CDR1 as DFQATT and CDR2 as SNEGSKA (reference sequence). The CDR3 here is CSARTFILLNTEAFF. CDR3 in DNA: TGCAGTGCTCGGACCTTTATTCTCTTGAACACTGAAGCTTTCTTT.

The DNA for the CDR3 is TGTGCCAGCAGTTCGGGCAGGGGGTCTACGGCAAACAAAGCTTTCTTT. This translates into CASSSGRGSTANKAFF. V gene TRBV6-5 combines with J gene TRBJ1-1, with 7 positions matching TRBD1. J lost 9 bases, V lost 4 bases, and 17 bases had no gene match. The germline V gene encodes CDR1 MNHEY and CDR2 SVGAGI. CDR3 length: 16 amino acids.

This clonotype was observed once. The chain has TRBV6-2 or TRBV6-3 and TRBJ2-1; 8 bases agree with TRBD2. The CDR3 covers 17 residues. Unmatched junction bases numbered 11, after V lost 6 bases and J lost 1 base. Germline loops: CDR1 MNHEY, CDR2 SVGEGT. CDR3 loop: CASRKLAGLRSYNEQFF. For the CDR3, the DNA is TGTGCCAGCAGGAAGCTAGCGGGCCTACGATCCTACAATGAGCAGTTCTTC.

This clonotype was counted many times. The V and J genes are TRBV2 and TRBJ2-5, with 10 nucleotides matching TRBD2. Germline trimming cut 6 bases from V and 5 bases from J; bases unmatched to any gene: 6. Germline values: CDR1 SNHLY, CDR2 FYNNEI. The CDR3 sequence is 14 residues long. This chain's CDR3 is CASRMTSGSETQYF. CDR3 DNA sequence: TGTGCCAGCAGGATGACTAGCGGGTCTGAGACCCAGTACTTC.

The rearrangement joins TRBV7-2 to TRBJ1-2; 7 bases map to TRBD1. The CDR3 consists of 13 residues. From germline, CDR1 is SGHTA and CDR2 FQGNSA. With V trimmed by 5 bases and J by 7 bases, 7 bases remained unmatched. The CDR3 DNA follows: TGTGCCAGCAGCCCGACAGGGAATGCTGGCTACACCTTC. Its translation is CASSPTGNAGYTF.

This clonotype was picked up many times. J is TRBJ1-2 and V is TRBV11-2; 9 positions match TRBD1. Trimming removed 11 bases from V and 4 bases from J; junction bases left unmatched: 5. CDR1 and CDR2 (germline): SGHAT, FQNNGV. There are 12 residues in the CDR3. The CDR3 DNA sequence: TGTGCCGTCGGACAGGGGATCTATGGCTACACCTTC. Translation: CAVGQGIYGYTF.

The chain is built from TRBV5-1 and TRBJ1-1, with 7 positions matching TRBD1. CDR3 length: 15 amino acids. The germline CDR1 and CDR2 sequences are SGHRS and YFSETQ. V shed 8 bases, J shed 0 bases, and the junction held 10 bases outside the gene matches. In DNA, the CDR3 is TGCGCCAGTTCAGGGGGGGGGGCCATGAACACTGAAGCTTTCTTT. It encodes CASSGGGAMNTEAFF.

The V call is TRBV28, the J call TRBJ1-4, with D tentatively TRBD1 (5 bases). This CDR3 contains 13 residues. CDR1 MDHEN and CDR2 SYDVKM come from the germline V gene. Deletions cut 8 bases from V and 7 bases from J, with 14 bases between. This CDR3 is CASAGGGREKLFF. The CDR3 DNA reads TGTGCCAGCGCGGGGGGGGGACGTGAAAAACTGTTTTTT.

This clonotype was detected many times. The genes are TRBV20-1 and TRBJ2-7; no reliable D call. Trimming removed 4 bases at V and 3 bases at J, with 13 bases between. The germline CDR1 and CDR2 sequences are DFQATT and SNEGSKA (reference sequence). The CDR3 runs 13 residues. CDR3 DNA sequence: TGCAGTGCTACCCGCGTACTGGGCTACGAGCAGTACTTC. Protein: CSATRVLGYEQYF.

This clonotype has a count of ten or more. The V call is TRBV2, the J call TRBJ2-1; tentatively, D is TRBD2 (6 bases). Germline loops: CDR1 SNHLY, CDR2 FYNNEI. This CDR3 spans 13 amino acids. The germline V and J ends were trimmed by 6 bases and 12 bases, with 18 bases remaining between them. CDR3 region: CASSASSGAGQFF. In DNA, the CDR3 is TGTGCCAGCAGCGCTAGTAGCGGAGCGGGGCAGTTCTTC. The entire variable domain, with the rest obtained from reference TRBV2 and TRBJ2-1, is as follows: EPEVTQTPSHQVTQMGQEVILRCVPISNHLYFYWYRQILGQKVEFLVSFYNNEISEKSEIFDDQFSVERPDGSNFTLKIRSTKLEDSAMYFCASSASSGAGQFFGPGTRLTVL.

This clonotype was recorded many times. The V call is TRBV11-2, the J call TRBJ2-1; possibly TRBD1 for D (7 bases). The CDR3 extends over 14 amino acids. Trimming removed 3 bases at V and 5 bases at J, with 11 bases between. CDR1 and CDR2 from the germline V gene are SGHAT and FQNNGV. CDR3 nucleotides: TGTGCCAGCAGCTTTTGGAGGGGGCACAATGAGCAGTTCTTC. It encodes CASSFWRGHNEQFF.

This clonotype was seen repeatedly, ten times or more. The rearrangement joins TRBV12-3 or TRBV12-4 to TRBJ2-4; either TRBD1 or TRBD2 may fit D (6 bases each). This CDR3 comprises 15 residues. The germline V and J ends were trimmed by 7 bases and 0 bases, with 13 bases remaining between them. Here the CDR3 reads CASKRGGLAKNIQYF. The CDR3 DNA sequence: TGTGCCAGCAAACGAGGGGGACTAGCCAAAAACATTCAGTACTTC.

V is TRBV20-1 and J is TRBJ2-3; 9 positions agree with TRBD1. The CDR3 has 13 amino acids. V lost 5 bases, J lost 3 bases, and 3 bases stayed unmatched. Germline CDR1 and CDR2: DFQATT and SNEGSKA (reference sequence). The CDR3 loop is CSALDRGTDTQYF. The CDR3, as DNA: TGCAGTGCTCTAGACAGGGGGACAGATACGCAGTATTTT.

This clonotype was detected ten times or more. This chain uses TRBV3-1 with TRBJ1-3; the D is unclear. This CDR3 region has 14 residues. Trimming pared 4 bases from V and 0 bases from J, leaving 7 bases between. Looked up from germline, CDR1 is LGHDT and CDR2 is YNNKEL (reference sequence). Here the CDR3 DNA reads TGTGCCAGCAGCCGACCGGCCTCTGGAAACACCATATATTTT. This codes for CASSRPASGNTIYF. Filled out from reference TRBV3-1 and TRBJ1-3, the complete variable domain reads DTAVSQTPKYLVTQMGNDKSIKCEQNLGHDTMYWYKQDSKKFLKIMFSYNNKELIINETVPNRFSPKSPDKAHLNLHINSLELGDSAVYFCASSRPASGNTIYFGEGSWLTVV.